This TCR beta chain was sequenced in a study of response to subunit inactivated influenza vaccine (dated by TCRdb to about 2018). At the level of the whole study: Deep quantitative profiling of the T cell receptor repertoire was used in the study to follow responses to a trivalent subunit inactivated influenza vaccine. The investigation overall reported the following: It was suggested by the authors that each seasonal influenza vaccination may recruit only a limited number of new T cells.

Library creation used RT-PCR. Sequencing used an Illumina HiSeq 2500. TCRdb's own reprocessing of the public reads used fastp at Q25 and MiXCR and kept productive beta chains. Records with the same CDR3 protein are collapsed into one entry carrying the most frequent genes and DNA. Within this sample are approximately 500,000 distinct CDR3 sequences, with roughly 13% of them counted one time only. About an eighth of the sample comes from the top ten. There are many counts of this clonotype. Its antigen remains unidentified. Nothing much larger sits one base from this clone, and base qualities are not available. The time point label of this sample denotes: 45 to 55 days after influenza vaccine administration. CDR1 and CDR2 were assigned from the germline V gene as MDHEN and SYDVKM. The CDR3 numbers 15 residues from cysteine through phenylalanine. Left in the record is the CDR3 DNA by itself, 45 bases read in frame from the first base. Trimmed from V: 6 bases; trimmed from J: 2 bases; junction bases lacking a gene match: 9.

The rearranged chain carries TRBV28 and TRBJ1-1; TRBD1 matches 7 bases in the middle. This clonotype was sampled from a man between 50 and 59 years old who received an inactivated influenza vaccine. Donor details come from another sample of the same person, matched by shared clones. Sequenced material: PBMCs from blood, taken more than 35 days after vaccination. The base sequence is TGTGCCAGCAGCCTCATGGGACAGCAAAACACTGAAGCTTTCTTT. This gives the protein CASSLMGQQNTEAFF.